These 25 T cell receptor beta chains were all obtained from the same sample, sequenced in a study of cytomegalovirus exposure and HLA in healthy donors (dated by TCRdb to the late 2010s). The method was the immunoSEQ multiplex PCR assay. The multiplex PCR relied on a mix of 60 forward primers for TCR Vbeta segments and 13 reverse primers for TCR Jbeta segments. Held by TCRdb, this immuneACCESS table contains in-frame sequences only and omits some clones. Under half of the omission traces to an unresolved V gene where checked; the cause of the rest is unknown. For this sample the table gives a few hundred thousand clones, of which less than 80% were detected only once. The ten largest clones add up to approximately 0.22% of the sample. The material sequenced was PBMCs. Source of these receptors: a girl aged 2 to 9 in good health and CMV-seronegative.

The chain recombines TRBV2 with TRBJ1-6, with no clear D. In germline, CDR1 is SNHLY, CDR2 FYNNEI. The CDR3 has 14 amino acids. V shed 0 bases and J shed 10 bases, with 10 bases lying between them. The CDR3 loop is CASSEALQYSPLHF. Written as DNA, the CDR3 is TGTGCCAGCAGTGAAGCGCTTCAGTACTCACCCCTCCACTTT. The whole variable domain, filled in from reference TRBV2 and TRBJ1-6, reads EPEVTQTPSHQVTQMGQEVILRCVPISNHLYFYWYRQILGQKVEFLVSFYNNEISEKSEIFDDQFSVERPDGSNFTLKIRSTKLEDSAMYFCASSEALQYSPLHFGNGTRLTVT.

The chain joins TRBV7-9 to TRBJ1-4; D not resolved. The CDR3 runs to 15 residues. Trimming left V 2 bases short and J 7 bases short, with 14 bases between. The germline CDR1 and CDR2 sequences are SEHNR and FQNEAQ (reference sequence). The CDR3 nucleotides are TGTGCCAGCAGCTTACCATTCGGGTTTAGTGAAAAACTGTTTTTT. Amino acids: CASSLPFGFSEKLFF.

This clone was seen a handful of times. Here the CDR3 reads CASSYSLGLATYEQYF. CDR3 coding DNA: TGTGCCAGCAGTTACTCCTTAGGTCTAGCTACCTACGAGCAGTACTTC. The chain uses TRBV6-5 and TRBJ2-7; a possible D gene is TRBD2 (5 bases). The CDR3 has 16 amino acids. Trimming took 0 bases from V and 2 from J, leaving 14 bases between them. Germline V lookup: CDR1 MNHEY, CDR2 SVGAGI.

The V gene is TRBV5-6, the J gene TRBJ2-6, with a weak D call TRBD2 (5 bases). V lost 7 bases and J lost 1, with 12 bases in between. Germline CDR1 and CDR2: SGHDT and YYEEEE. The CDR3 covers 15 residues. The CDR3 spells CASYMGSSGANVLTF. The CDR3, as DNA: TGTGCCAGCTACATGGGGAGTTCTGGGGCCAACGTCCTGACTTTC.

The gene calls are TRBV6-5 and TRBJ2-1, with 7 bases identical to TRBD2. Germline CDR1 reads MNHEY; CDR2 reads SVGAGI. The CDR3 is made up of 16 amino acids. The J segment lost 0 bases and the V segment lost 0 bases, leaving 2 bases of the junction unmatched. CDR3 loop: CASSYSAGLSYNEQFF. The CDR3 DNA reads as TGTGCCAGCAGTTACTCAGCGGGACTCTCCTACAATGAGCAGTTCTTC.

This clone was counted a few times. The chain couples TRBV7-2 to TRBJ2-7, with a weak D call TRBD1 (6 bases). V was shortened by 5 bases and J by 5 bases, with 13 bases between the two germline ends. Germline CDR1 SGHTA, CDR2 FQGNSA. The CDR3 contains 13 residues. This CDR3 is CASSQLQGHEQYF. As DNA, the CDR3 is TGTGCCAGCAGCCAACTACAGGGCCACGAGCAGTACTTC.

This clone turned up a few times. The rearrangement joins TRBV5-1 to TRBJ1-6; 11 bases line up with TRBD1. Per germline, CDR1 SGHRS and CDR2 YFSETQ. The CDR3 has 14 amino acids. Unmatched junction bases numbered 4, after V lost 5 bases and J lost 9 bases. The CDR3 DNA reads as TGCGCCAGCAGTTATGGACAGGGGGCTTCACCCCTCCACTTT. The encoded protein is CASSYGQGASPLHF.

This clone has just a few counts. The chain combines TRBV10-2 with TRBJ2-1; D is undetermined. Germline V gene lookup returns CDR1 WSHSY and CDR2 SAAADI. This CDR3 is 13 amino acids long. The V end lost 6 bases, the J end lost 2 bases, and 8 bases lay between the germline ends. For the CDR3, the DNA is TGCGCCAGCAGCCCAGGCCCCTACAATGAGCAGTTCTTC. It codes for CASSPGPYNEQFF.

The chain couples TRBV11-3 to TRBJ2-3; 11 nucleotides line up with TRBD2. CDR3 length: 16 residues. V lost 4 bases and J lost 2; bases outside the gene matches: 5. From germline, CDR1 is SGHNT and CDR2 YENEEA. The CDR3 region has the DNA TGTGCCAGCAGCTCCGGACTAGCGGGTTCCACAGATACGCAGTATTTT. Protein product: CASSSGLAGSTDTQYF.

The CDR3 protein is CASSQQGGSPAFF. CDR3 DNA: TGTGCCAGCAGCCAGCAGGGTGGGTCACCGGCTTTCTTT. The rearrangement links TRBV5-4 to TRBJ1-1, with a possible D match to TRBD1 (5 bases). The CDR3 totals 13 residues. The germline V gene has CDR1 SGHNT and CDR2 YYREEE (reference sequence). V lost 4 bases to trimming and J lost 11 bases, with 18 bases between them.

The table lists this clone with a few counts. The chain combines TRBV7-6 with TRBJ2-1, with TRBD2 matching over 13 bases. Germline CDR1 is SGHVS and CDR2 is FNYEAQ. Unmatched junction bases numbered 14, after V lost 3 bases and J lost 9 bases. CDR3 length equals 18 residues. The CDR3 loop is CASSLPGTSGDLLGEQFF. As DNA, the CDR3 is TGTGCCAGCAGCTTGCCCGGGACTAGCGGGGATCTTTTGGGTGAGCAGTTCTTC.

The chain couples TRBV27 to TRBJ2-7; perhaps TRBD2 as D (6 bases). The CDR3 has 14 residues. The germline V and J ends were trimmed by 2 bases and 0 bases, with 8 bases remaining between them. The germline V gene has CDR1 MNHEY and CDR2 SMNVEV (reference sequence). CDR3 coding DNA: TGTGCCAGCAGTTTAACTAGCAGCTCCTACGAGCAGTACTTC. It encodes CASSLTSSSYEQYF.

This clone was detected once. The V call is TRBV19, the J call TRBJ2-7; 11 nucleotides match TRBD2. The CDR3 totals 14 residues. Germline CDR1 reads LNHDA; CDR2 reads SQIVND (reference sequence). J gave up 2 bases and V 5 bases, and 2 bases lay outside the gene matches. The CDR3 DNA reads as TGTGCCAGTAGTTCGGGACTAGCGGCCTACGAGCAGTACTTC. It translates to CASSSGLAAYEQYF. Complete variable domain (other parts from reference TRBV19 and TRBJ2-7): DGGITQSPKYLFRKEGQNVTLSCEQNLNHDAMYWYRQDPGQGLRLIYYSQIVNDFQKGDIAEGYSVSREKKESFPLTVTSAQKNPTAFYLCASSSGLAAYEQYFGPGTRLTVT.

This rearrangement joins TRBV5-4 to TRBJ2-5; unclear D gene. The germline V gene encodes CDR1 SGHNT and CDR2 YYREEE (reference sequence). The CDR3 is 14 residues long. Trimming took off 1 base at V and 0 bases at J, with 7 bases between the two ends. CDR3 bases: TGTGCCAGCAGCTTGAATACAAACCAAGAGACCCAGTACTTC. This encodes CASSLNTNQETQYF.

The chain joins TRBV14 to TRBJ2-3; TRBD1 matches at 9 bases. Per germline, CDR1 SGHDN and CDR2 FVKESK. The CDR3 extends over 16 amino acids. V trimming: 4 bases; J trimming: 1 base; junction bases outside the gene matches: 6. CDR3 DNA sequence: TGTGCCAGCAGCCCAACAGGGGGCGGCCGCACAGATACGCAGTATTTT. Encoded protein: CASSPTGGGRTDTQYF.

This clone appeared a few times. The chain links TRBV27 to TRBJ1-5, with no clear D. CDR3 length: 15 amino acids. V was shortened by 2 bases and J by 5 bases, with 13 bases between the two germline ends. CDR1 is MNHEY and CDR2 is SMNVEV in the germline V gene (reference sequence). This CDR3 is CASSLRLGPHQPQHF. The CDR3 coding sequence is TGTGCCAGCAGTTTACGCTTGGGCCCCCATCAGCCCCAGCATTTT.

The rearrangement uses TRBV29-1 and TRBJ2-1; TRBD2 agrees at 11 bases. Looked up from germline, CDR1 is SQVTM and CDR2 is ANQGSEA. The CDR3 loop spans 15 amino acids. J lost 9 bases, V lost 3 bases, and 10 bases had no gene match. CDR3 sequence: CSVDLRLAGTIEQFF. The CDR3 region has the DNA TGCAGCGTTGACCTCAGACTAGCGGGAACCATTGAGCAGTTCTTC.

The J gene is TRBJ2-1, the V gene TRBV7-9; D remains unclear. Trimming removed 3 bases from V and 10 bases from J, with 7 bases in between. There are 11 residues in the CDR3. CDR1 is SEHNR, CDR2 FQNEAQ, per germline (reference sequence). The CDR3, as DNA: TGTGCCAGCAGCTTCAGGCTGGAGCAGTTCTTC. This codes for CASSFRLEQFF.

This CDR3 reads CASSSRSGNEQYF. The CDR3 nucleotides read TGTGCCAGCAGTTCACGCAGCGGGAACGAGCAGTACTTC. The chain is built from TRBV27 and TRBJ2-7; 7 nucleotides agree with TRBD2. CDR1 is MNHEY, CDR2 SMNVEV, per germline (reference sequence). The length of the CDR3 is 13 residues. Germline trimming cut 4 bases from V and 5 bases from J; bases unmatched to any gene: 5.

The sample holds a few counts of this clone. V usage is TRBV6-6 and J usage is TRBJ1-2; no reliable D call. V was pared by 8 bases and J by 2 bases, with 3 bases between. In germline, CDR1 is MNHNY, CDR2 SVGAGI (reference sequence). The CDR3 is 10 amino acids. CDR3 protein: CASLNYGYTF. The CDR3 coding sequence is TGTGCCAGCTTAAACTATGGCTACACCTTC.

V is TRBV2 and J is TRBJ2-7; D might be TRBD2 (6 bases). The CDR3 is 14 residues long. Germline assignment: CDR1 SNHLY and CDR2 FYNNEI. Trimming pared 6 bases from V and 2 bases from J, leaving 14 bases between. The DNA for the CDR3 is TGTGCCAGCAGGGGGGAGGCCTATACCTACGAGCAGTACTTC. Its protein is CASRGEAYTYEQYF.

This clone showed up just a few times. The chain is built from TRBV15 and TRBJ1-2; no clear D. V gave up 0 bases and J gave up 12 bases, with 14 bases separating them. The length of the CDR3 is 13 residues. From germline, CDR1 is LNHNV and CDR2 YYDKDF (reference sequence). CDR3 sequence reads: CATSRDRGFVDTF. The CDR3 DNA reads as TGTGCCACCAGCAGAGATCGCGGGTTTGTGGACACCTTC.

V usage is TRBV27 and J usage is TRBJ1-5; D gene ambiguous. This CDR3 is 14 amino acids long. Germline V gives CDR1 MNHEY, CDR2 SMNVEV (reference sequence). Trimming removed 8 bases from V and 2 bases from J, with 13 bases in between. CDR3 in amino acids: CASGGDVGNQPQHF. The CDR3 coding sequence is TGTGCCAGCGGCGGGGATGTAGGCAATCAGCCCCAGCATTTT.

The rearrangement uses TRBV15 and TRBJ2-6; D is undetermined. CDR3 size: 17 residues. The germline CDR1 and CDR2 sequences are LNHNV and YYDKDF (reference sequence). V lost 0 bases and J 2 bases, leaving 11 bases between the germline ends. CDR3 coding DNA: TGTGCCACCAGCAGAGATGGAGCACGGCCTGGGGCCAACGTCCTGACTTTC. Its translation is CATSRDGARPGANVLTF.

The chain carries TRBV12-5 and TRBJ1-2; the D gene is possibly TRBD1 (5 bases). CDR1 is LGHNT and CDR2 is FRNRAP in the germline V gene. The CDR3 extends over 16 amino acids. V lost 0 bases and J lost 0, with 11 bases in between. The CDR3 is CASGLVLRVPNYGYTF. Here the CDR3 DNA reads TGTGCTAGTGGTTTGGTACTCAGGGTTCCTAACTATGGCTACACCTTC.